The 29 T cell receptor beta chains below were found in one sample sequenced in a study of metastatic and nonmetastatic thyroid tumors. No patient had received any treatment before thyroid surgery. TCRdb ran MiXCR on the PCR reads. This repertoire shows 50,000 or so clones, approximately 20% found once; its top ten account for about 4%. Sequenced: blood. These receptors originate from a male donor with papillary thyroid cancer or a benign thyroid nodule (not recorded which). Some clones in this sample may be carry-over from other donors' samples.

The chain couples TRBV9 to TRBJ2-1; D gene uncertain. V was trimmed by 0 bases and J by 1 base, leaving 11 bases between them. Germline V gene lookup returns CDR1 SGDLS and CDR2 YYNGEE. The CDR3 sequence is 16 residues long. CDR3 region: CASSVELLTSYNEQFF. CDR3 in DNA: TGTGCCAGCAGCGTAGAGCTCCTGACTTCCTACAATGAGCAGTTCTTC.

The genes are TRBV24-1 and TRBJ2-3, with D hard to call. Germline V gives CDR1 KGHDR, CDR2 SFDVKD. The CDR3 extends over 13 amino acids. Trimming took off 5 bases at V and 2 bases at J, with 7 bases between the two ends. The CDR3 region has the DNA TGTGCCACCAGTGCTGGTTACACAGATACGCAGTATTTT. It is translated as CATSAGYTDTQYF.

This clone was recorded many times. This chain uses TRBV2 with TRBJ2-1, with D unclear. This CDR3 spans 14 amino acids. Trimming stripped 3 bases from V and 5 bases from J, with 11 bases between. Germline assignment: CDR1 SNHLY and CDR2 FYNNEI. In nucleotides, the CDR3 is TGTGCCAGCAGTGAGTTGACTGGGAACAATGAGCAGTTCTTC. Translation gives CASSELTGNNEQFF.

The V and J genes are TRBV20-1 and TRBJ1-5, with 7 bases that match TRBD1. Trimming at V came to 2 bases and at J to 2 bases, leaving 3 bases not matched to a gene. The CDR3 is 14 amino acids. Germline CDR1 DFQATT, CDR2 SNEGSKA (reference sequence). CDR3 region: CSARRGQRNQPQHF. In nucleotides, the CDR3 is TGCAGTGCTAGAAGGGGGCAGCGCAATCAGCCCCAGCATTTT.

The sample holds many counts of this clone. The gene calls are TRBV11-3 and TRBJ1-1, with TRBD1 matching over 8 bases. The CDR3 is 15 amino acids. From germline, CDR1 is SGHNT and CDR2 YENEEA. Trimming took 5 bases from V and 4 from J; bases not matched to a gene: 9. The CDR3 spells CASSPGTGGATEAFF. Here the CDR3 DNA reads TGTGCCAGCAGCCCCGGGACAGGAGGGGCCACTGAAGCTTTCTTT.

This clone was observed many times. This chain links TRBV11-2 with TRBJ2-3; D remains ambiguous. The V end lost 5 bases, the J end lost 0 bases, and 9 bases lay between the germline ends. This CDR3 has 14 residues. Germline values: CDR1 SGHAT, CDR2 FQNNGV. The chain's CDR3 is CASSLGSSTDTQYF. The CDR3, as DNA: TGTGCCAGCAGCCTAGGGTCTAGCACAGATACGCAGTATTTT.

This clone was picked up many times. This chain links TRBV6-1 with TRBJ2-3, with 9 bases lining up with TRBD2. J was trimmed by 6 bases and V by 3 bases; bases with no gene match: 7. CDR1 is MNHNS and CDR2 is SASEGT in the germline V gene. The CDR3 loop spans 15 amino acids. The CDR3 loop is CASSDRGRARDTQYF. The CDR3 coding sequence is TGTGCCAGCAGTGATCGCGGGAGGGCCCGGGATACGCAGTATTTT.

V gene TRBV5-1 combines with J gene TRBJ2-2; possibly TRBD1 for D (5 bases). Germline lookup yields CDR1 SGHRS and CDR2 YFSETQ. This CDR3 region has 14 residues. V was cut by 1 base and J by 6 bases, with 10 bases left in between. The CDR3 DNA follows: TGCGCCAGCAGCTTGTTCCAGGGCTCCGGGGAGCTGTTTTTT. Its translation: CASSLFQGSGELFF.

At least ten counts were recorded for this clone. The V gene is TRBV6-1, the J gene TRBJ2-1; TRBD1 might be the D (5 bases). Per germline, CDR1 MNHNS and CDR2 SASEGT. The V end was cut by 1 base, the J end by 7 bases, with 14 bases between. The CDR3 is 15 amino acids. CDR3 region: CASSEVIGAANEQFF. CDR3 in DNA: TGTGCCAGCAGTGAAGTAATAGGGGCGGCAAATGAGCAGTTCTTC.

In this sample, this clone turned up many times. The chain employs TRBV6-1 and TRBJ1-3; TRBD1 might be the D (6 bases). V was shortened by 4 bases and J by 0 bases, with 13 bases between the two germline ends. Germline V lookup: CDR1 MNHNS, CDR2 SASEGT. The CDR3 totals 16 residues. CDR3 in amino acids: CASSAQGFSSGNTIYF. As DNA, the CDR3 is TGTGCCAGCAGTGCACAGGGTTTTAGCTCTGGAAACACCATATATTTT.

This clone occurred many times. The chain has TRBV28 and TRBJ2-2; the D is unclear. The CDR3 loop spans 14 amino acids. The germline CDR1 and CDR2 sequences are MDHEN and SYDVKM. V gave up 3 bases and J gave up 0 bases, with 5 bases separating them. CDR3 sequence reads: CASSFVPNTGELFF. The CDR3 nucleotides read TGTGCCAGCAGTTTTGTCCCGAACACCGGGGAGCTGTTTTTT.

There are many counts of this clone. This chain links TRBV9 with TRBJ1-1; D not certain. The CDR3 totals 14 residues. The germline CDR1 and CDR2 sequences are SGDLS and YYNGEE. Trimming left V 4 bases short and J 0 bases short, with 10 bases between. This CDR3 is CASSSEGLNTEAFF. The CDR3 DNA follows: TGTGCCAGCAGCAGTGAGGGATTGAACACTGAAGCTTTCTTT.

Details on this clone: The junction and the germline gene differ at one end; a read error may be behind it. The chain combines TRBV12-3 or TRBV12-4 with TRBJ1-1; D is perhaps TRBD1 (5 bases). This CDR3 is built from 15 residues. The CDR3 spells CASSPGGKGTTEDFF. DNA of the CDR3: TGTGCCAGCTCCCCCGGAGGGAAAGGGACCACTGAAGATTTCTTT.

Notes on this clone: A much larger clonotype is one base distant, so this may be a read error. The rearrangement uses TRBV27 and TRBJ2-2, with 7 bases matching TRBD2. The CDR3 loop spans 12 amino acids. V was pared by 7 bases and J by 5 bases, with 1 base of the junction left unmatched. Germline lookup yields CDR1 MNHEY and CDR2 SMNVEV (reference sequence). The CDR3 here is CASMRETGELFF. CDR3 sequence (DNA): TGTGCCAGCATGCGGGAGACCGGGGAGCTGTTTTTT.

This clone appeared many times. A much larger clone sits a single nucleotide away, making a read error possible. Other DNA sequences within the sample encode an identical CDR3. The chain combines TRBV20-1 with TRBJ1-5; TRBD1 might be the D (5 bases). The germline V gene encodes CDR1 DFQATT and CDR2 SNEGSKA (reference sequence). Trimming took off 5 bases at V and 2 bases at J, with 28 bases between the two ends. The CDR3 covers 19 residues. This CDR3 reads CSAYISQGQLGRRNQPQHF. Here the CDR3 DNA reads TGCAGTGCTTATATCTCGCAGGGCCAGCTGGGCAGGCGCAATCAGCCCCAGCATTTT.

Many counts were recorded for this clone. The CDR3 reads CSAPPVGGVSNYGYTF. The CDR3 DNA is TGCAGTGCTCCACCTGTCGGGGGTGTATCTAACTATGGCTACACCTTC. This chain links TRBV20-1 with TRBJ1-2, with a possible D match to TRBD1 (5 bases). From germline, CDR1 is DFQATT and CDR2 SNEGSKA (reference sequence). Trimming removed 5 bases from V and 0 bases from J, with 19 bases in between. This CDR3 has 16 amino acids.

This clone has more than one count but fewer than ten. The chain uses TRBV28 and TRBJ2-1; D tentatively fits TRBD1 or TRBD2 (7 bases each). The CDR3 has 13 residues. Germline CDR1 reads MDHEN; CDR2 reads SYDVKM. V lost 9 bases and J 15 bases, leaving 24 bases between the germline ends. The CDR3 sequence is CASSLTGEGKRFF. CDR3 nucleotide sequence: TGTGCCAGTAGCCTAACAGGGGAGGGCAAACGGTTCTTC.

This clone appeared many times. This sample includes further DNA sequences coding for the same CDR3. The rearrangement links TRBV15 to TRBJ2-3, with TRBD2 identical over 9 bases. Per germline, CDR1 LNHNV and CDR2 YYDKDF (reference sequence). The junction had 7 bases not matched to a gene; V was cut back by 0 bases and J by 0 bases. The CDR3 has 18 residues. CDR3 sequence reads: CATSRDTLAGSSTDTQYF. CDR3 DNA: TGTGCCACCAGCAGAGATACGCTAGCGGGGTCTAGCACAGATACGCAGTATTTT.

On this clone: Being one base from a much bigger clone, this may be a read error. The J gene is TRBJ2-2, the V gene TRBV5-4; 7 positions agree with TRBD1. Germline V gives CDR1 SGHNT, CDR2 YYREEE (reference sequence). There are 14 residues in the CDR3. CDR3 region: CSSTQQGPTGELFF. For the CDR3, the DNA is TGTTCCAGCACCCAACAGGGGCCCACCGGGGAGCTGTTTTTT.

This clone was observed many times. J is TRBJ1-2 and V is TRBV3-1; possible D gene TRBD1, 5 bases. Per germline, CDR1 LGHDT and CDR2 YNNKEL (reference sequence). This CDR3 contains 15 residues. V shed 5 bases and J shed 0 bases, with 13 bases lying between them. This CDR3 reads CASSLAKTANYGYTF. The CDR3 DNA follows: TGTGCCAGCAGCTTGGCCAAGACAGCTAACTATGGCTACACCTTC.

The V and J genes are TRBV18 and TRBJ1-1; maybe TRBD1 (6 bases). The V end was cut by 3 bases, the J end by 8 bases, with 13 bases between. Germline V gene sequence: CDR1 KGHSH, CDR2 LQKENI. The CDR3 consists of 13 residues. CDR3 nucleotides: TGTGCCAGCTCACCGCGGGGGCGCGACGAAGCTTTCTTT. Its translation is CASSPRGRDEAFF. Variable domain in full (rest from reference TRBV18 and TRBJ1-1): NAGVMQNPRHLVRRRGQEARLRCSPMKGHSHVYWYRQLPEEGLKFMVYLQKENIIDESGMPKERFSAEFPKEGPSILRIQQVVRGDSAAYFCASSPRGRDEAFFGQGTRLTVV.

This clone was detected many times. The chain carries TRBV6-6 and TRBJ1-5; a weak D match, TRBD1 (6 bases). V shed 0 bases and J shed 6 bases, with 9 bases lying between them. Germline V CDR1 and CDR2: MNHNY, SVGAGI (reference sequence). The CDR3 contains 14 residues. CDR3 loop: CASSYSGRGQPQHF. CDR3 in DNA: TGTGCCAGCAGTTACTCCGGCAGGGGTCAGCCCCAGCATTTT.

In regard to this clone: The junction does not match germline at one end; this may be a read error. This sequence joins TRBV4-2 and TRBJ2-2; possible D gene TRBD1, 6 bases. CDR1 and CDR2 from the germline V gene are LGHNA and YNFKEQ. CDR3 length equals 15 residues. The CDR3 region is CVSSQRDIGTGELFF. For the CDR3, the DNA is TGTGTCAGCAGTCAGAGGGACATCGGAACCGGGGAGCTGTTTTTT.

Ten or more counts support this clone. This rearrangement joins TRBV6-1 to TRBJ2-2, with TRBD1 matching over 8 bases. Germline V CDR1 and CDR2: MNHNS, SASEGT. The J segment lost 3 bases and the V segment lost 4 bases, leaving 1 base of the junction unmatched. CDR3 size: 14 residues. CDR3 sequence reads: CASSVTGDTGELFF. The CDR3 DNA follows: TGTGCCAGCAGTGTGACAGGGGACACCGGGGAGCTGTTTTTT.

The chain has TRBV11-2 and TRBJ2-3; TRBD1 might be the D (5 bases). This CDR3 is 15 amino acids long. CDR1 SGHAT and CDR2 FQNNGV come from the germline V gene. V lost 5 bases and J lost 2, with 14 bases in between. CDR3 in DNA: TGTGCCAGCAGCCCCCTCGACAGCCCCACAGATACGCAGTATTTT. It encodes CASSPLDSPTDTQYF.

This clone was seen ten or more times. The chain is built from TRBV10-1 and TRBJ2-5; TRBD2 matches at 14 bases. Trimming cost V 6 bases and J 4 bases; bases outside gene matches: 10. The CDR3 is made up of 17 amino acids. The germline CDR1 and CDR2 sequences are WNHNN and SYGVQD (reference sequence). Here the CDR3 reads CASRGRGLAGALETQYF. The CDR3 DNA sequence: TGCGCCAGCAGGGGGCGGGGACTAGCGGGAGCTTTAGAGACCCAGTACTTC.

This clone has at least ten counts. V usage is TRBV5-6 and J usage is TRBJ2-7; 7 bases agree with TRBD2. Germline-derived CDR1 and CDR2 are SGHDT and YYEEEE. The V and J ends lost 4 bases and 9 bases, in that order; junction bases with no gene match: 10. This CDR3 contains 13 residues. The CDR3: CASSRDVSGGQYF. In DNA, the CDR3 is TGTGCCAGCAGCCGGGACGTCTCGGGGGGGCAGTACTTC.

This clone was counted ten times or more. The V and J genes are TRBV5-6 and TRBJ2-1; TRBD2 agrees at 7 bases. The J segment lost 4 bases and the V segment lost 0 bases, leaving 7 bases of the junction unmatched. CDR3 length: 16 amino acids. Per germline, CDR1 SGHDT and CDR2 YYEEEE. The CDR3, as DNA: TGTGCCAGCAGCTTGGATCGGGGGGAACGATACAATGAGCAGTTCTTC. Translating gives CASSLDRGERYNEQFF. Variable domain in full (rest from reference TRBV5-6 and TRBJ2-1): DAGVTQSPTHLIKTRGQQVTLRCSPKSGHDTVSWYQQALGQGPQFIFQYYEEEERQRGNFPDRFSGHQFPNYSSELNVNALLLGDSALYLCASSLDRGERYNEQFFGPGTRLTVL.

In its sample, this clone was seen many times. V gene TRBV4-1 combines with J gene TRBJ2-7; a possible D gene is TRBD1 (6 bases). V gave up 3 bases and J gave up 0 bases, with 9 bases separating them. CDR3 length: 14 residues. Germline lookup yields CDR1 MGHRA and CDR2 YSYEKL. The CDR3 is CASSQADSSYEQYF. Written as DNA, the CDR3 is TGCGCCAGCAGCCAGGCGGACAGCTCCTACGAGCAGTACTTC.